This TCR beta chain derives from a study of blood T cell repertoires in COVID-19. Germline loops: CDR1 LNHDA, CDR2 SQIVND (reference sequence). CDR3 length: 13 amino acids. V lost 6 bases to trimming and J lost 4 bases, with 12 bases between them. How the authors handled the data: Estimated nucleated cell counts came from reference gene primer amplification. Repertoires were generated with immunoSEQ multiplex PCR, while TCRdb's copy carries only in-frame clones and drops some. V and J calls and clone size are those listed in that table; D and trimming were worked out from the DNA. Seen here are some 260,000 clones, more than 75% observed once, and the top ten hold 0.99%.

V gene TRBV19 combines with J gene TRBJ1-1; D may be TRBD1 (6 bases). The TCR sequence derives from a woman aged 40 to 50 who had recovered from COVID-19. The sequenced sample consisted of peripheral blood. The CDR3 DNA sequence: TGTGCCAGTAGCCCAACAGGGATCACTGAAGCTTTCTTT. This sequence encodes CASSPTGITEAFF.